The 24 T cell receptor beta chains below were found in one sample sequenced in a study of shared clonotypes between healthy human individuals. Sequenced by immunoSEQ multiplex PCR; TCRdb stores in-frame clones only, minus some. The sample lists 2 million to 2.5 million clones; 93% were seen once. The sequencing sample was made of naive CD4+ T cells from PBMCs. Sample subset: CD45RA+ positively selected. The receptor source for this set is a man younger than 35 in good health. Some clones in this sample may be carry-over from other donors' samples.

The chain uses TRBV18 and TRBJ2-5; TRBD2 agrees at 12 bases. V gave up 0 bases and J gave up 4 bases; unmatched junction bases: 3. CDR3 length: 16 residues. Germline V gene sequence: CDR1 KGHSH, CDR2 LQKENI. CDR3 sequence: CASSPPILAGGETQYF. The CDR3 DNA reads TGTGCCAGCTCACCACCGATACTAGCGGGAGGAGAGACCCAGTACTTC.

The chain has TRBV7-9 and TRBJ1-2; D perhaps matches TRBD1 (5 bases). CDR3 size: 16 residues. V lost 7 bases and J lost 7, with 25 bases in between. Germline CDR1 and CDR2: SEHNR and FQNEAQ (reference sequence). The CDR3 protein is CASNLFDSSVTIGYTF. DNA of the CDR3: TGTGCCAGCAATCTATTCGACAGCTCTGTAACTATTGGCTACACCTTC.

The rearrangement links TRBV5-3 to TRBJ2-7, with D perhaps matching TRBD2 (5 bases). TRBV5-3 is recorded as an ORF, its role being uncertain. The CDR3 is made up of 14 amino acids. The V end was cut by 5 bases, the J end by 3 bases, with 15 bases between. The CDR3 nucleotides read TGTGCCAGAAGAGCGGTACTAGGTATCTACGAGCAGTACTTC. Its translation: CARRAVLGIYEQYF.

This clone was seen a single time. The chain uses TRBV10-3 and TRBJ2-7, with 9 positions matching TRBD2. Germline assignment: CDR1 ENHRY and CDR2 SYGVKD. Trimming took 5 bases from V and 0 from J; bases not matched to a gene: 8. The CDR3 is made up of 16 amino acids. The CDR3 DNA is TGTGCCATCAGTACCGGGACTAGCCATAGCTCCTACGAGCAGTACTTC. This gives the protein CAISTGTSHSSYEQYF.

A word on this clone: Distinct nucleotide sequences in the sample also encode this CDR3. The chain is built from TRBV10-3 and TRBJ1-5, with 9 bases that match TRBD1. CDR3 size: 14 residues. Unmatched junction bases numbered 4, after V lost 6 bases and J lost 4 bases. Germline-derived CDR1 and CDR2 are ENHRY and SYGVKD. CDR3 DNA: TGTGCCATCAGCGAGGACAGGGGAAATCAGCCCCAGCATTTT. It translates to CAISEDRGNQPQHF.

This clone has only a few counts. Sequence at one end of the junction differs from germline and may be a read error. The CDR3 reads CASSLGAGGAPLF. CDR3 in DNA: TGTGCCAGCAGCTTGGGAGCAGGGGGCGCCCCCCTATTT. The V gene is TRBV5-6, the J gene TRBJ1-1, with 8 bases fitting TRBD1. CDR1 SGHDT and CDR2 YYEEEE come from the germline V gene. The CDR3 runs to 13 residues.

This chain connects TRBV7-9 to TRBJ2-2; 7 bases align to TRBD1. The CDR3 contains 14 residues. Losses at the gene ends were 10 bases for V and 0 bases for J; bases not matched to a gene: 5. The germline gives CDR1 SEHNR, CDR2 FQNEAQ (reference sequence). The CDR3 loop is CANTGTANTGELFF. For the CDR3, the DNA is TGTGCCAACACCGGGACAGCGAACACCGGGGAGCTGTTTTTT.

In the case of this clone: Additional DNA sequences in this sample encode the identical CDR3. The J gene is TRBJ2-6, the V gene TRBV9; perhaps TRBD1 as D (7 bases). Trimming left V 4 bases short and J 0 bases short, with 11 bases between. This CDR3 has 16 amino acids. Germline V lookup: CDR1 SGDLS, CDR2 YYNGEE. Here the CDR3 reads CASSPRGDSGANVLTF. The CDR3 nucleotides read TGTGCCAGCAGCCCCAGGGGGGACTCTGGGGCCAACGTCCTGACTTTC. Variable domain in full (rest from reference TRBV9 and TRBJ2-6): DSGVTQTPKHLITATGQRVTLRCSPRSGDLSVYWYQQSLDQGLQFLIQYYNGEERAKGNILERFSAQQFPDLHSELNLSSLELGDSALYFCASSPRGDSGANVLTFGAGSRLTVL.

The CDR3 here is CASSLAGTAVSYEQYF. CDR3 nucleotide sequence: TGCGCCAGCAGCCTCGCCGGGACAGCAGTCTCCTACGAGCAGTACTTC. This chain connects TRBV5-1 to TRBJ2-7; TRBD1 aligns across 7 bases. Germline V gives CDR1 SGHRS, CDR2 YFSETQ. The J segment lost 0 bases and the V segment lost 4 bases, leaving 10 bases of the junction unmatched. The CDR3 is 16 residues long. The variable domain in full, completed from reference TRBV5-1 and TRBJ2-7, reads KAGVTQTPRYLIKTRGQQVTLSCSPISGHRSVSWYQQTPGQGLQFLFEYFSETQRNKGNFPGRFSGRQFSNSRSEMNVSTLELGDSALYLCASSLAGTAVSYEQYFGPGTRLTVT.

The V call is TRBV11-3, the J call TRBJ2-1; D is unresolved. There are 15 residues in the CDR3. Germline V CDR1 and CDR2: SGHNT, YENEEA. The ends were cut back, 5 bases at V and 2 bases at J, with 13 bases in the middle. The CDR3 DNA follows: TGTGCCAGCAGCCCGGACGTACCTCCCTACAATGAGCAGTTCTTC. It yields the protein CASSPDVPPYNEQFF.

The CDR3 sequence: CASSYGSNDRNEKLFF. In DNA form, the CDR3 reads TGTGCCAGCAGCTACGGTTCGAACGACAGGAATGAAAAACTGTTTTTT. This sequence joins TRBV7-9 and TRBJ1-4; D possibly corresponds to TRBD1 (6 bases). The CDR3 length is 16 residues. The germline V and J ends were trimmed by 4 bases and 5 bases, with 17 bases remaining between them. Per germline, CDR1 SEHNR and CDR2 FQNEAQ (reference sequence).

V gene TRBV7-2 combines with J gene TRBJ2-7, with D possibly matching TRBD1 (5 bases). CDR3 size: 15 residues. Germline assignment: CDR1 SGHTA and CDR2 FQGNSA. The V gene lost 5 bases and the J gene lost 3 bases, with 17 bases spanning the gap. The CDR3 nucleotides are TGTGCCAGCAGCCAAGACAGCACAGCTCACTACGAGCAGTACTTC. Encoded protein: CASSQDSTAHYEQYF.

This chain uses TRBV28 with TRBJ1-1; D is ambiguous. Trimming shortened V by 0 bases and J by 0 bases, and 11 bases separated the two germline ends. Germline values: CDR1 MDHEN, CDR2 SYDVKM. This CDR3 has 16 amino acids. Written as DNA, the CDR3 is TGTGCCAGCAGTTTATGGGGCCTTCGCATGAACACTGAAGCTTTCTTT. Translated: CASSLWGLRMNTEAFF.

The chain links TRBV5-1 to TRBJ2-7; D tentatively fits TRBD1 or TRBD2 (5 bases each). The V and J ends lost 0 bases and 5 bases respectively, with 12 bases between them. Per the germline V gene, CDR1 is SGHRS and CDR2 is YFSETQ. This CDR3 comprises 14 residues. CDR3 nucleotides: TGCGCCAGCAGCTTGGTGGGGACCGTCGACGAGCAGTACTTC. This gives the protein CASSLVGTVDEQYF.

CDR3 amino acids: CASRGQGLDTGELFF. The CDR3 DNA sequence: TGTGCCAGTCGGGGACAGGGTTTAGACACCGGGGAGCTGTTTTTT. The chain carries TRBV28 and TRBJ2-2, with 9 positions matching TRBD1. The CDR3 has 15 residues. J lost 3 bases, V lost 9 bases, and 8 bases had no gene match. Germline CDR1 reads MDHEN; CDR2 reads SYDVKM.

The chain employs TRBV19 and TRBJ1-2, with TRBD1 as a possible D gene (6 bases). Germline V gene sequence: CDR1 LNHDA, CDR2 SQIVND (reference sequence). The CDR3 length is 16 residues. The V gene lost 2 bases and the J gene lost 4 bases, with 17 bases spanning the gap. This CDR3 is CASSILAPGGFYGYTF. In nucleotides, the CDR3 is TGTGCCAGTAGTATACTGGCCCCCGGGGGCTTCTATGGCTACACCTTC.

The V gene is TRBV7-8, the J gene TRBJ2-3; 7 bases agree with TRBD2. The CDR3 has 16 residues. Germline V gene lookup returns CDR1 SGHVS and CDR2 FQNEAQ. The V gene end was trimmed by 2 bases and the J gene end by 1 base; junction bases not matched to a gene: 6. The DNA of the CDR3 is TGTGCCAGCAGCTTATCGCTAGCGGACCGCACAGATACGCAGTATTTT. As protein: CASSLSLADRTDTQYF.

The chain couples TRBV18 to TRBJ1-4; D gene unclear. The germline V gene has CDR1 KGHSH and CDR2 LQKENI. This CDR3 comprises 14 residues. Trimming took 10 bases from V and 7 from J, leaving 19 bases between them. CDR3 DNA: TGTGCCACCGGTGGCGGAGGTTTGGGTGAAAAACTGTTTTTT. Protein: CATGGGGLGEKLFF.

Concerning this clone itself: Other nucleotide sequences in the sample specify the same CDR3. This chain links TRBV9 with TRBJ2-7; no clear D gene. CDR3 length equals 14 residues. V lost 2 bases and J lost 3, with 12 bases in between. Germline CDR1 SGDLS, CDR2 YYNGEE. The DNA for the CDR3 is TGTGCCAGCAGCGTGACTGGATCGAGCTACGAGCAGTACTTC. Protein: CASSVTGSSYEQYF.

A single count supports this clone. The chain carries TRBV7-9 and TRBJ2-1, with 7 bases lining up with TRBD2. With V trimmed by 2 bases and J by 4 bases, 11 bases remained unmatched. The V gene's germline CDR1 is SEHNR and CDR2 FQNEAQ (reference sequence). The CDR3 covers 17 residues. The CDR3 DNA sequence: TGTGCCAGCAGCTTAACCCTCCTAGCGGATGCATACAATGAGCAGTTCTTC. Translated, it gives CASSLTLLADAYNEQFF.

In this sample, this clone turned up a few times. J is TRBJ1-2 and V is TRBV4-1; D uncertain. CDR1 and CDR2 (germline): MGHRA, YSYEKL. Trimming pared 1 base from V and 4 bases from J, leaving 13 bases between. The CDR3 has 15 amino acids. CDR3 nucleotide sequence: TGCGCCAGCAGCCAAGTCTCGGGAGTCGGCTATGGCTACACCTTC. The encoded protein is CASSQVSGVGYGYTF.

The CDR3 bases are TGTGCCAGCAGTGAAAACTACCAGAGCACAGATACGCAGTATTTT. It yields the protein CASSENYQSTDTQYF. This rearrangement joins TRBV2 to TRBJ2-3, with D hard to call. Deletions cut 2 bases from V and 0 bases from J, with 9 bases between. Germline CDR1 is SNHLY and CDR2 is FYNNEI. The CDR3 runs to 15 residues.

The chain couples TRBV23-1 to TRBJ2-6; D assignment may be TRBD1 or TRBD2 (6 bases each). TRBV23-1 is an ORF; its function is uncertain. CDR3 size: 15 residues. V shed 11 bases and J shed 1 base, with 15 bases lying between them. The CDR3 nucleotides read TGCGCCTGGGGGGAAGGGGGATCTGGGGCCAACGTCCTGACTTTC. Amino acid sequence: CAWGEGGSGANVLTF.

This clone came up once. The chain carries TRBV18 and TRBJ1-5; D gene ambiguous. Germline V CDR1 and CDR2: KGHSH, LQKENI. The CDR3 contains 13 residues. Trimming pared 4 bases from V and 5 bases from J, leaving 9 bases between. CDR3 sequence: CASSQLKDQPQHF. The CDR3 nucleotides read TGTGCCAGCTCACAGCTGAAGGATCAGCCCCAGCATTTT.